Here is one T cell receptor beta chain with its context. Its antigen is as yet unknown. The data stem from a study of T cells in Graves' hyperthyroidism and ophthalmopathy. Trimming left V 4 bases short and J 3 bases short, with 13 bases between. This CDR3 region has 14 residues. Germline V gene data show CDR1 as LNHDA and CDR2 as SQIVND (reference sequence). Uncontrolled infection, other autoimmune disease, pregnancy and lactation each barred patients from inclusion. Diagnosis rested on symptoms, serum thyroxine and TRAb, thyroid ultrasound, and orbital computed tomography. Study-wide findings and caveats: With a median lead of around 6.7 months before onset, the model predicted ophthalmopathy.

The investigators amplified TCR beta CDR3 regions from RNA transcripts. Initially, a first-round RT-PCR of the TCR CDR3 employed the HTBI primer set. TCRdb processed the multiplex PCR reads anew with MiXCR; each CDR3 protein has one entry. This table holds over 250,000 distinct CDR3 sequences, roughly 15% found once. The receptor comes from a woman aged 40-49 years with Graves' ophthalmopathy. This sequence joins TRBV19 and TRBJ2-7, with D perhaps matching TRBD1 (6 bases). Sequenced: blood. The CDR3 DNA is TGTGCCAGTAGTAATCCGGGACACCTCTACGAGCAGTACTTC. It translates to CASSNPGHLYEQYF.